This is a list of T cell receptor beta chains from one sample in a study of T cell responses to AZD1222 COVID-19 vaccine. Data came from immunoSEQ multiplex PCR; TCRdb stores just in-frame clones and leaves some out. The profile covers around 83,000 clones, with 90% appearing a single time and roughly 5% taken by the ten largest. The material was peripheral blood, obtained 28 days after the second AZD1222 dose. The receptors originated from an adult who received the AZD1222 COVID-19 vaccine. CDR3s include the opening cysteine and the closing phenylalanine or tryptophan. D genes are given only for firm matches. Some rows mark clone size as missing; the rest say once, few, many or name a class of expanded clone.

CDR3 length: 12
J gene: TRBJ2-1
V gene: TRBV7-3
clone size: -
D gene: -
CDR3 DNA: TGTGCCAGCAGCTTAAATTACAATGAGCAGTTCTTC
CDR3 protein: CASSLNYNEQFF

CDR3 length: 16
J gene: TRBJ2-3
V gene: TRBV5-1
clone size: -
D gene: TRBD2
CDR3 DNA: TGCGCCAGCAGCTTGGGAGCGGGGGGCCGCACAGATACGCAGTATTTT
CDR3 protein: CASSLGAGGRTDTQYF

CDR3 length: 17
J gene: TRBJ1-6
V gene: TRBV18
clone size: -
D gene: TRBD1
CDR3 DNA: TGTGCCAGCTCACAAGTCGGGACAGGGAATAATAATTCACCCCTCCACTTT
CDR3 protein: CASSQVGTGNNNSPLHF

CDR3 length: 13
J gene: TRBJ1-6
V gene: TRBV5-1
clone size: -
D gene: -
CDR3 DNA: TGCGCCAGCCGGGGGCCGGTTAATTCACCCCTCCACTTT
CDR3 protein: CASRGPVNSPLHF

CDR3 length: 13
J gene: TRBJ1-1
V gene: TRBV29-1
clone size: -
D gene: -
CDR3 DNA: TGCAGCGTTACCAGGACAGTGAACACTGAAGCTTTCTTT
CDR3 protein: CSVTRTVNTEAFF

CDR3 length: 13
J gene: TRBJ2-2
V gene: TRBV12-3/TRBV12-4
clone size: -
D gene: TRBD1
CDR3 DNA: TGTGCCAGCATAACAGGGGGCACCGGGGAGCTGTTTTTT
CDR3 protein: CASITGGTGELFF

CDR3 length: 15
J gene: TRBJ1-2
V gene: TRBV5-1
clone size: -
D gene: -
CDR3 DNA: TGCGCCAGCAGCTTGGTCCAGGCCGGGGGCTATGGCTACACCTTC
CDR3 protein: CASSLVQAGGYGYTF

CDR3 length: 13
J gene: TRBJ2-7
V gene: TRBV7-2
clone size: -
D gene: -
CDR3 DNA: TGTGCCAGCAGCAGACAGGCGGACTACGAGCAGTACTTC
CDR3 protein: CASSRQADYEQYF

CDR3 length: 14
J gene: TRBJ2-1
V gene: TRBV28
clone size: -
D gene: -
CDR3 DNA: TGTGCCAGCAGGGTACAGGGATCCTACAATGAGCAGTTCTTC
CDR3 protein: CASRVQGSYNEQFF

CDR3 length: 12
J gene: TRBJ2-7
V gene: TRBV3-1/TRBV3-2
clone size: -
D gene: -
CDR3 DNA: TGTGCCAGCAGCCTCTCTGGCTACGAGCAGTACTTC
CDR3 protein: CASSLSGYEQYF

CDR3 length: 15
J gene: TRBJ1-1
V gene: TRBV9
clone size: -
D gene: -
CDR3 DNA: TGTGCCAGCAGCGCCGACGCACAGGGTTACACTGAAGCTTTCTTT
CDR3 protein: CASSADAQGYTEAFF

CDR3 length: 17
J gene: TRBJ2-5
V gene: TRBV28
clone size: -
D gene: TRBD2
CDR3 DNA: TGTGCCAGCAGTTTGACTCTGATCGGCCCTTCTAGCGGGACCCAGTACTTC
CDR3 protein: CASSLTLIGPSSGTQYF

CDR3 length: 15
J gene: TRBJ1-1
V gene: TRBV28
clone size: -
D gene: TRBD1
CDR3 DNA: TGTGCCAGCCCTAACCCGACAGGGTCCCCCTCTGAAGCTTTCTTT
CDR3 protein: CASPNPTGSPSEAFF

CDR3 length: 15
J gene: TRBJ1-5
V gene: TRBV3-1/TRBV3-2
clone size: -
D gene: TRBD1
CDR3 DNA: TGTGCCAGCAGCCAAGACGCCCGACAGGGTTCGCCCCAGCATTTT
CDR3 protein: CASSQDARQGSPQHF

CDR3 length: 16
J gene: TRBJ2-1
V gene: TRBV28
clone size: -
D gene: -
CDR3 DNA: TGTGCCAGCAAGTTTGGGAGAGCAGGTTCCTACAATGAGCAGTTCTTC
CDR3 protein: CASKFGRAGSYNEQFF

CDR3 length: 11
J gene: TRBJ2-7
V gene: TRBV20-1
clone size: -
D gene: -
CDR3 DNA: TGCAGTGCAAGACTAGTCTACGAGCAGTACTTC
CDR3 protein: CSARLVYEQYF

CDR3 length: 16
J gene: TRBJ1-5
V gene: TRBV2
clone size: -
D gene: TRBD1
CDR3 DNA: TGTGCCAGCAGCGGGACAGGGTCGGGAGGCAATCAGCCCCAGCATTTT
CDR3 protein: CASSGTGSGGNQPQHF

CDR3 length: 18
J gene: TRBJ2-3
V gene: TRBV7-2
clone size: once
D gene: -
CDR3 DNA: TGTGCCAGCAGCTTAGAGTGGGTAGCTGGGGGGCGCACAGATACGCAGTATTTT
CDR3 protein: CASSLEWVAGGRTDTQYF

CDR3 length: 14
J gene: TRBJ1-4
V gene: TRBV27
clone size: few
D gene: -
CDR3 DNA: TGTGCCAGCAGAACCTTCTCACAGAGCGAAAAACTGTTTTTT
CDR3 protein: CASRTFSQSEKLFF

CDR3 length: 17
J gene: TRBJ2-3
V gene: TRBV18
clone size: -
D gene: TRBD1
CDR3 DNA: TGTGCCAGCTCGACTGATGGACAGGGTTCTGGCACAGATACGCAGTATTTT
CDR3 protein: CASSTDGQGSGTDTQYF

CDR3 length: 15
J gene: TRBJ1-1
V gene: TRBV10-1
clone size: -
D gene: -
CDR3 DNA: TGCGCCAGCAGCCGGACCCGGGCCAATTCGGCTGAAGCTTTCTTT
CDR3 protein: CASSRTRANSAEAFF

CDR3 length: 16
J gene: TRBJ1-1
V gene: TRBV29-1
clone size: once
D gene: TRBD1
CDR3 DNA: TGCAGCGTTGAAGATCTTAGGGGGCGCGGGGACACTGAAGCTTTCTTT
CDR3 protein: CSVEDLRGRGDTEAFF

CDR3 length: 14
J gene: TRBJ1-1
V gene: TRBV18
clone size: -
D gene: -
CDR3 DNA: TGTGCCAGCTCACCACCTGGTTCGAACACTGAAGCTTTCTTT
CDR3 protein: CASSPPGSNTEAFF

CDR3 length: 15
J gene: TRBJ2-3
V gene: TRBV9
clone size: once
D gene: -
CDR3 DNA: TGTGCCAGCAGCGTAGGTGCGAGTAGCACAGATACGCAGTATTTT
CDR3 protein: CASSVGASSTDTQYF

CDR3 length: 15
J gene: TRBJ1-4
V gene: TRBV2
clone size: once
D gene: -
CDR3 DNA: TGTGCCAGCAGTTCCATCGACAGGACTAATGAAAAACTGTTTTTT
CDR3 protein: CASSSIDRTNEKLFF

CDR3 length: 15
J gene: TRBJ1-1
V gene: TRBV3-1/TRBV3-2
clone size: -
D gene: -
CDR3 DNA: TGTGCCAGCAGCCAAGGGGGTTCAAGGTTCACTGAAGCTTTCTTT
CDR3 protein: CASSQGGSRFTEAFF

CDR3 length: 14
J gene: TRBJ2-1
V gene: TRBV11-3
clone size: -
D gene: -
CDR3 DNA: TGTGCCAGCAGCCATAGCCGGCGGGACAATGAGCAGTTCTTC
CDR3 protein: CASSHSRRDNEQFF

CDR3 length: 16
J gene: TRBJ2-5
V gene: TRBV6-5
clone size: -
D gene: TRBD2
CDR3 DNA: TGTGCCAGCAGTTATCGAGCGGGGGGGTACCAAGAGACCCAGTACTTC
CDR3 protein: CASSYRAGGYQETQYF

CDR3 length: 13
J gene: TRBJ1-2
V gene: TRBV7-3
clone size: -
D gene: -
CDR3 DNA: TGTGCCAGCAGCTCCCCGGGGTACTATGGCTACACCTTC
CDR3 protein: CASSSPGYYGYTF

CDR3 length: 13
J gene: TRBJ2-5
V gene: TRBV6-5
clone size: -
D gene: -
CDR3 DNA: TGTGCCAGCAGTTACTCGGGCAGAGAGACCCAGTACTTC
CDR3 protein: CASSYSGRETQYF

CDR3 length: 15
J gene: TRBJ1-2
V gene: TRBV6-1
clone size: -
D gene: -
CDR3 DNA: TGTGCCAGCAGTGAAGTTCCGGGGGAAAGCTATGGCTACACCTTC
CDR3 protein: CASSEVPGESYGYTF

CDR3 length: 14
J gene: TRBJ2-5
V gene: TRBV7-2
clone size: -
D gene: TRBD2
CDR3 DNA: TGTGCCAGCAGCTTTAGCGGGTCTGCGGGGACCCAGTACTTC
CDR3 protein: CASSFSGSAGTQYF

CDR3 length: 15
J gene: TRBJ1-4
V gene: TRBV19
clone size: -
D gene: -
CDR3 DNA: TGTGCCAGTAGCCTGGGAGGGACAACTAATGAAAAACTGTTTTTT
CDR3 protein: CASSLGGTTNEKLFF

CDR3 length: 14
J gene: TRBJ2-2
V gene: TRBV19
clone size: -
D gene: -
CDR3 DNA: TGTGCCAGTAGTACGGGACAGAACACCGGGGAGCTGTTTTTT
CDR3 protein: CASSTGQNTGELFF

CDR3 length: 16
J gene: TRBJ2-5
V gene: TRBV18
clone size: once
D gene: TRBD1
CDR3 DNA: TGTGCCAGCTCAATATCCGGGACAGGGGCCCAAGAGACCCAGTACTTC
CDR3 protein: CASSISGTGAQETQYF

CDR3 length: 15
J gene: TRBJ1-5
V gene: TRBV6-2/TRBV6-3
clone size: -
D gene: TRBD1
CDR3 DNA: TGTGCCAGCAGTTACAGGGGGCGACCCCATCAGCCCCAGCATTTT
CDR3 protein: CASSYRGRPHQPQHF

CDR3 length: 17
J gene: TRBJ1-3
V gene: TRBV5-1
clone size: once
D gene: -
CDR3 DNA: TGCGCCAGCAGCTTGTTAGCAGGAACAAACTCTGGAAACACCATATATTTT
CDR3 protein: CASSLLAGTNSGNTIYF

CDR3 length: 13
J gene: TRBJ1-2
V gene: TRBV7-8
clone size: -
D gene: -
CDR3 DNA: TGTGCCAGCAGCTTAGACAGGGACGCCGGCTACACCTTC
CDR3 protein: CASSLDRDAGYTF

CDR3 length: 15
J gene: TRBJ2-1
V gene: TRBV18
clone size: -
D gene: -
CDR3 DNA: TGTGCCAGCTCACCACCAACCAGTGGACACAATGAGCAGTTCTTC
CDR3 protein: CASSPPTSGHNEQFF

CDR3 length: 15
J gene: TRBJ2-5
V gene: TRBV6-6
clone size: -
D gene: -
CDR3 DNA: TGTGCCAGCAGTTACTCCCCAGGTCTCCAAGAGACCCAGTACTTC
CDR3 protein: CASSYSPGLQETQYF

CDR3 length: 16
J gene: TRBJ2-3
V gene: TRBV7-9
clone size: -
D gene: TRBD2
CDR3 DNA: TGTGCCAGCAGCCACCGTGGGGGACTAAGCACAGATACGCAGTATTTT
CDR3 protein: CASSHRGGLSTDTQYF

CDR3 length: 14
J gene: TRBJ1-4
V gene: TRBV7-9
clone size: -
D gene: -
CDR3 DNA: TGTGCCAGCAGCCGGGGGGGAACTAATGAAAAACTGTTTTTT
CDR3 protein: CASSRGGTNEKLFF

CDR3 length: 15
J gene: TRBJ2-1
V gene: TRBV9
clone size: -
D gene: TRBD2
CDR3 DNA: TGTGCCAGCAGCCCCGGGGGGAGCTCCTACAATGAGCAGTTCTTC
CDR3 protein: CASSPGGSSYNEQFF

CDR3 length: 15
J gene: TRBJ1-4
V gene: TRBV7-9
clone size: -
D gene: -
CDR3 DNA: TGTGCCAGCAGCCTCCAGAAAGGGGAATTTGAAAAACTGTTTTTT
CDR3 protein: CASSLQKGEFEKLFF

CDR3 length: 15
J gene: TRBJ2-4
V gene: TRBV24-1
clone size: -
D gene: TRBD2
CDR3 DNA: TGTGCCACCAGTGAGTCGAGCGGGGGCGGGAACATTCAGTACTTC
CDR3 protein: CATSESSGGGNIQYF

CDR3 length: 15
J gene: TRBJ1-1
V gene: TRBV5-1
clone size: once
D gene: TRBD1
CDR3 DNA: TGCGCCAGCAGCAAGGGACAGACCATGAACACTGAAGCTTTCTTT
CDR3 protein: CASSKGQTMNTEAFF

CDR3 length: 14
J gene: TRBJ1-5
V gene: TRBV6-5
clone size: -
D gene: TRBD1
CDR3 DNA: TGTGCCAGCAGAGGGGGACAGGACCATCAGCCCCAGCATTTT
CDR3 protein: CASRGGQDHQPQHF

CDR3 length: 13
J gene: TRBJ1-2
V gene: TRBV3-1/TRBV3-2
clone size: -
D gene: TRBD1
CDR3 DNA: TGTGCCAGCAGCCGCCGGACAGGGAGCGGCTACACCTTC
CDR3 protein: CASSRRTGSGYTF

CDR3 length: 15
J gene: TRBJ1-5
V gene: TRBV9
clone size: -
D gene: -
CDR3 DNA: TGTGCCAGCAGCGTAGGGGTCGATAGCAATCAGCCCCAGCATTTT
CDR3 protein: CASSVGVDSNQPQHF

CDR3 length: 16
J gene: TRBJ2-2
V gene: TRBV28
clone size: -
D gene: TRBD1
CDR3 DNA: TGTGCCAGCAGTTCGGACAGGGGCTGGAACACCGGGGAGCTGTTTTTT
CDR3 protein: CASSSDRGWNTGELFF

CDR3 length: 13
J gene: TRBJ1-6
V gene: TRBV6-2/TRBV6-3
clone size: -
D gene: -
CDR3 DNA: TGTGCCAGCAGTTACAGGGGCAACGCACCCCTCCACTTT
CDR3 protein: CASSYRGNAPLHF

CDR3 length: 19
J gene: TRBJ2-6
V gene: TRBV19
clone size: -
D gene: TRBD1
CDR3 DNA: TGTGCCAGTAGTATAGAGACCGACAGGGGTCGTGCGGGGGCCAACGTCCTGACTTTC
CDR3 protein: CASSIETDRGRAGANVLTF

CDR3 length: 14
J gene: TRBJ2-7
V gene: TRBV27
clone size: -
D gene: TRBD1
CDR3 DNA: TGTGCCAGCCGGAAACTCCCAGGGGGCTACGAGCAGTACTTC
CDR3 protein: CASRKLPGGYEQYF

CDR3 length: 17
J gene: TRBJ2-3
V gene: TRBV11-2
clone size: -
D gene: TRBD2
CDR3 DNA: TGTGCCAGCAGCCCCGGGACTAGCGGGACCAGCACAGATACGCAGTATTTT
CDR3 protein: CASSPGTSGTSTDTQYF

CDR3 length: 13
J gene: TRBJ1-1
V gene: TRBV19
clone size: -
D gene: -
CDR3 DNA: TGTGCCAGTAGTATTCAAGGGGGCACTGAAGCTTTCTTT
CDR3 protein: CASSIQGGTEAFF

CDR3 length: 13
J gene: TRBJ1-1
V gene: TRBV28
clone size: -
D gene: TRBD1
CDR3 DNA: TGTGCCAGCAGTCCTCTCTTGACAGGGAGAGCTTTCTTT
CDR3 protein: CASSPLLTGRAFF

CDR3 length: 12
J gene: TRBJ1-5
V gene: TRBV30
clone size: -
D gene: -
CDR3 DNA: TGTGCCTGGAGTGTAGGGGTTGCGCCCCAGCATTTT
CDR3 protein: CAWSVGVAPQHF

CDR3 length: 15
J gene: TRBJ2-2
V gene: TRBV19
clone size: -
D gene: TRBD1
CDR3 DNA: TGTGCCAGTAAGGCCACAGGGGAAGGTACCGGGGAGCTGTTTTTT
CDR3 protein: CASKATGEGTGELFF

CDR3 length: 14
J gene: TRBJ2-7
V gene: TRBV5-1
clone size: -
D gene: TRBD2
CDR3 DNA: TGCGCCAGCAGCTTGTCCGCGGGGGCCTACGAGCAGTACTTC
CDR3 protein: CASSLSAGAYEQYF

CDR3 length: 16
J gene: TRBJ1-2
V gene: TRBV6-5
clone size: -
D gene: -
CDR3 DNA: TGTGCCAGCAGTTATCCCCGGGACATCCGTAACTATGGCTACACCTTC
CDR3 protein: CASSYPRDIRNYGYTF